Listed here are 16 T cell receptor beta chains from one sample, sequenced in a study of blood T cell repertoires in COVID-19. Assay: immunoSEQ multiplex PCR; the TCRdb copy retains only in-frame clones and omits some. The sample has roughly 120,000 clones, almost 90% seen once; the top ten hold approximately 0.81%. The specimen sequenced was peripheral blood. The receptors stem from a woman between 45 and 60 years old with active or convalescent COVID-19.

The V gene is TRBV2, the J gene TRBJ2-7; 9 bases line up with TRBD1. Germline loops: CDR1 SNHLY, CDR2 FYNNEI. J was trimmed by 6 bases and V by 7 bases; bases with no gene match: 10. This CDR3 contains 14 residues. The CDR3 sequence is CASKPGTGTSEQYF. For the CDR3, the DNA is TGTGCCAGCAAACCCGGGACAGGGACTTCCGAGCAGTACTTC.

This chain links TRBV5-4 with TRBJ2-5; D is ambiguous. The ends were cut back, 0 bases at V and 2 bases at J, with 5 bases in the middle. CDR1 SGHNT and CDR2 YYREEE come from the germline V gene (reference sequence). This CDR3 spans 13 amino acids. The CDR3 nucleotides read TGTGCCAGCAGCTTGGAGCCTCAAGAGACCCAGTACTTC. This encodes CASSLEPQETQYF.

The rearrangement uses TRBV20-1 and TRBJ1-4; perhaps TRBD1 as D (5 bases). This CDR3 is built from 10 residues. The V end lost 6 bases, the J end lost 8 bases, and 7 bases lay between the germline ends. CDR1 DFQATT and CDR2 SNEGSKA come from the germline V gene (reference sequence). The CDR3 region is CSAQGEKLFF. The CDR3, as DNA: TGCAGTGCCCAGGGAGAAAAACTGTTTTTT.

This rearrangement joins TRBV7-3 to TRBJ2-3, with TRBD2 identical over 8 bases. V lost 2 bases to trimming and J lost 8 bases; unmatched junction nucleotides: 0. CDR1 is SGHTA and CDR2 is FQGTGA in the germline V gene. The CDR3 runs 12 residues. CDR3 sequence (DNA): TGTGCCAGCAGCTTAGCGGGAGGTACGCAGTATTTT. Translated, it gives CASSLAGGTQYF.

The gene calls are TRBV9 and TRBJ2-7, with TRBD2 identical over 11 bases. Unmatched junction bases numbered 20, after V lost 0 bases and J lost 6 bases. In germline, CDR1 is SGDLS, CDR2 YYNGEE. The CDR3 loop spans 20 amino acids. CDR3 nucleotide sequence: TGTGCCAGCAGCGTAGAGTGGTTGACTAGCGGGATCCTTGTTTTTGTCGAGCAGTACTTC. Translated: CASSVEWLTSGILVFVEQYF.

V gene TRBV9 combines with J gene TRBJ2-1; 10 bases agree with TRBD2. This CDR3 is 15 amino acids long. CDR1 and CDR2 (germline): SGDLS, YYNGEE. The V and J ends lost 0 bases and 6 bases, in that order; junction bases with no gene match: 3. The CDR3 loop reads CASSVGVAGGNEQFF. CDR3 DNA: TGTGCCAGCAGCGTAGGGGTAGCGGGAGGCAATGAGCAGTTCTTC.

The chain uses TRBV28 and TRBJ2-1; 9 bases are shared with TRBD2. Germline assignment: CDR1 MDHEN and CDR2 SYDVKM. This CDR3 has 16 residues. The V and J ends lost 7 bases and 0 bases, in that order; junction bases with no gene match: 7. The chain's CDR3 is CASTPFSGSSYNEQFF. For the CDR3, the DNA is TGTGCCAGCACACCGTTTAGCGGGAGCTCCTACAATGAGCAGTTCTTC.

The rearrangement links TRBV11-2 to TRBJ2-3, with a tentative D call TRBD2 (5 bases). This CDR3 region has 15 residues. Germline loops: CDR1 SGHAT, CDR2 FQNNGV. V lost 1 base, J lost 4 bases, and 12 bases lay in between. The CDR3 coding sequence is TGTGCCAGCAGCTTAGTGAGGGCACGAGCAGATACGCAGTATTTT. It yields the protein CASSLVRARADTQYF.

The chain recombines TRBV7-9 with TRBJ1-6; the match to TRBD1 covers 8 bases. The trim removed 4 bases at V and 7 bases at J, leaving 3 bases unmatched. The germline V gene has CDR1 SEHNR and CDR2 FQNEAQ (reference sequence). This CDR3 region has 14 residues. For the CDR3, the DNA is TGTGCCAGCAGCTCGGGACAGGCCAATTCACCCCTCCACTTT. Translation: CASSSGQANSPLHF.

This chain connects TRBV5-1 to TRBJ1-4, with 8 bases that match TRBD1. After removal of 0 bases from V and 6 bases from J, the junction contained 1 base not matched to a gene. Germline V gene sequence: CDR1 SGHRS, CDR2 YFSETQ. The CDR3 is made up of 14 amino acids. The CDR3 DNA follows: TGCGCCAGCAGCTTGGACAGGGGGGATGAAAAACTGTTTTTT. Its translation is CASSLDRGDEKLFF.

V gene TRBV24-1 combines with J gene TRBJ2-1; 9 nucleotides agree with TRBD2. V lost 2 bases, J lost 4 bases, and 5 bases stayed unmatched. Germline CDR1 KGHDR, CDR2 SFDVKD. This CDR3 has 16 residues. The CDR3 sequence: CATSDSSGAKYNEQFF. The CDR3 DNA reads TGTGCCACCAGTGATTCTAGCGGGGCCAAATACAATGAGCAGTTCTTC.

The genes are TRBV28 and TRBJ1-5; D is uncertain. Trimming stripped 6 bases from V and 6 bases from J, with 6 bases between. The CDR3 is 11 residues long. Germline-derived CDR1 and CDR2 are MDHEN and SYDVKM. Here the CDR3 reads CASSNGQPQHF. The CDR3 coding sequence is TGTGCCAGCAGCAACGGTCAGCCCCAGCATTTT.

This clone has a single count. The V and J genes are TRBV7-9 and TRBJ1-1; perhaps TRBD1 as D (6 bases). The CDR3 contains 11 residues. Germline CDR1 and CDR2: SEHNR and FQNEAQ (reference sequence). V was clipped by 6 bases and J by 6 bases, with 8 bases between them. CDR3 region: CASRRQAEAFF. CDR3 DNA: TGTGCCAGCAGACGACAGGCTGAAGCTTTCTTT.

V usage is TRBV20-1 and J usage is TRBJ1-5; no definite D call. V lost 3 bases and J lost 0, with 15 bases in between. CDR1 is DFQATT and CDR2 is SNEGSKA in the germline V gene (reference sequence). CDR3 size: 16 residues. CDR3 region: CSASQEGSYSNQPQHF. The CDR3 nucleotides are TGCAGTGCTAGTCAGGAGGGATCATATAGCAATCAGCCCCAGCATTTT.

This sequence joins TRBV10-3 and TRBJ2-2; 8 bases are a match to TRBD1. J lost 3 bases, V lost 10 bases, and 4 bases had no gene match. Germline V gives CDR1 ENHRY, CDR2 SYGVKD. CDR3 length equals 13 residues. DNA of the CDR3: TGTGCCACCACAGGGGGAGACACCGGGGAGCTGTTTTTT. Its translation is CATTGGDTGELFF.

About this clone: One junction end does not reproduce the germline sequence, and a read error may be involved. This chain links TRBV7-7 with TRBJ2-5; D not resolved. The CDR3 is made up of 15 amino acids. Germline values: CDR1 SSHAT, CDR2 FNYEAQ (reference sequence). The CDR3 nucleotides read TGTGCTAGCAGCTTAGTTGCTACCCCCCGTGAGACCCAGTACTTC. Protein sequence: CASSLVATPRETQYF.